These 10 T cell receptor beta chains originate from one sample sequenced in a study of STAT5B mutations in CD4+ large granular lymphocyte leukemia. Sequencing was performed with immunoSEQ multiplex PCR; in TCRdb, only in-frame clones are kept and a portion is missing. This sample yields around 4,600 clones, of which around three quarters are seen a single time; roughly 8% belongs to the top ten. Specimen: PBMCs. These TCRs come from a man between 65 and 85 years old with CD4+ T-cell large granular lymphocyte leukemia.

The gene calls are TRBV30 and TRBJ1-5; no clear D. Trimming stripped 0 bases from V and 4 bases from J, with 7 bases between. From germline, CDR1 is GTSNPN and CDR2 SVGIG (reference sequence). This CDR3 spans 13 amino acids. The CDR3 is CAWSVSANQPQHF. CDR3 nucleotide sequence: TGTGCCTGGAGTGTATCTGCGAATCAGCCCCAGCATTTT.

This rearrangement joins TRBV30 to TRBJ2-7; TRBD1 might be the D (5 bases). This CDR3 comprises 14 residues. The germline CDR1 and CDR2 sequences are GTSNPN and SVGIG (reference sequence). V was shortened by 4 bases and J by 1 base, with 14 bases between the two germline ends. Written as DNA, the CDR3 is TGTGCCTGGAACGTAGGGGTTTCTTCCTACGAGCAGTACTTC. Its translation: CAWNVGVSSYEQYF.

The rearrangement links TRBV6-1 to TRBJ1-1; D not resolved. Germline V gene data show CDR1 as MNHNS and CDR2 as SASEGT. The CDR3 runs 12 residues. The V end lost 3 bases, the J end lost 4 bases, and 6 bases lay between the germline ends. The CDR3 DNA reads TGTGCCAGCAGTGAGAGGATCACTGAAGCTTTCTTT. It translates to CASSERITEAFF.

V usage is TRBV6-1 and J usage is TRBJ2-5, with D tentatively TRBD2 (5 bases). V was cut by 4 bases and J by 2 bases, with 8 bases left in between. This CDR3 has 13 amino acids. CDR1 MNHNS and CDR2 SASEGT come from the germline V gene. The CDR3 loop reads CASSVEVQETQYF. The CDR3 coding sequence is TGTGCCAGCAGTGTGGAGGTACAAGAGACCCAGTACTTC.

The genes are TRBV21-1 and TRBJ2-1; TRBD2, the table's D call, lacks a check against the DNA. TRBV21-1 is annotated as a pseudogene. The CDR3 covers 13 residues. CDR3 sequence: CASPHPRRNEQFF. In DNA form, the CDR3 reads TGTGCCAGCCCGCACCCTAGGAGGAATGAGCAGTTCTTC.

The CDR3 protein is CASEERETRNEQFF. As DNA, the CDR3 is TGCGCCAGCGAGGAGCGGGAGACAAGGAATGAGCAGTTCTTC. The V and J genes are TRBV10-1 and TRBJ2-1; 8 bases align to TRBD2. The CDR3 loop spans 14 amino acids. Germline assignment: CDR1 WNHNN and CDR2 SYGVQD (reference sequence). The V and J ends lost 8 bases and 7 bases, in that order; junction bases with no gene match: 10.

This clone was counted a single time. The chain recombines TRBV7-2 with TRBJ2-1; unclear D gene. CDR1 SGHTA and CDR2 FQGNSA come from the germline V gene. The ends were cut back, 2 bases at V and 0 bases at J, with 11 bases in the middle. The CDR3 has 16 amino acids. In nucleotides, the CDR3 is TGTGCCAGCAGCTTATCCCCTGCTAGCTCCTACAATGAGCAGTTCTTC. Translated: CASSLSPASSYNEQFF.

This clone showed up just once. V is TRBV11-2 and J is TRBJ2-1; 13 bases line up with TRBD2. V was pared by 6 bases and J by 9 bases, with 8 bases of the junction left unmatched. Germline CDR1 and CDR2: SGHAT and FQNNGV. CDR3 length equals 15 residues. The CDR3 region has the DNA TGTGCCAGCAGTCTCGGACTAGCGGGAGCCGGTGAGCAGTTCTTC. It translates to CASSLGLAGAGEQFF.

CDR3 in amino acids: CASSTTSGTYQETQYF. Here the CDR3 DNA reads TGTGCCAGCAGCACTACTAGCGGTACTTACCAAGAGACCCAGTACTTC. This chain links TRBV5-6 with TRBJ2-5; 8 bases match TRBD2. CDR1 SGHDT and CDR2 YYEEEE come from the germline V gene. This CDR3 has 16 residues. The J segment lost 0 bases and the V segment lost 4 bases, leaving 8 bases of the junction unmatched.

As DNA, the CDR3 is TGTGCCAGCAGTGCCGGGCAGGGGGGTCAGCCCCAGCATTTT. Protein product: CASSAGQGGQPQHF. The chain joins TRBV6-1 to TRBJ1-5, with TRBD1 matching over 7 bases. Germline trimming cut 4 bases from V and 6 bases from J; bases unmatched to any gene: 6. This CDR3 spans 14 amino acids. Looked up from germline, CDR1 is MNHNS and CDR2 is SASEGT.